A single sample gave rise to the 3 T cell receptor beta chains below, sequenced in a study of human T cells and chemical hapten exposure. Regarding time point: pre-sensitization, week 0. As for treatment: therapeutic diphenylcyclopropenone sensitization with weekly scalp DPC. TCRdb fed the RACE reads into MiXCR, producing one record per CDR3 protein. The sample carries about 380,000 distinct CDR3 sequences, 4.5% to 6% recorded once. Sequenced material: whole blood, taken in connection with sensitization to the hapten diphenylcyclopropenone (DPC). The receptor source for this set is a woman in her forties or fifties with alopecia areata. Some clones in this sample may be carry-over from other donors' samples.

This clonotype showed up many times. The V and J genes are TRBV15 and TRBJ2-3, with D hard to call. V lost 1 base and J 4 bases, leaving 6 bases between the germline ends. The CDR3 length is 13 residues. Germline V CDR1 and CDR2: LNHNV, YYDKDF (reference sequence). The CDR3, as DNA: TGTGCCACCAGCAGAGGCCCATCAGATACGCAGTATTTT. Protein sequence: CATSRGPSDTQYF.

The chain employs TRBV5-4 and TRBJ2-7; 8 bases line up with TRBD2. V shed 3 bases and J 6 bases; nucleotides not matched to a gene: 11. This CDR3 has 15 residues. Germline V gives CDR1 SGHNT, CDR2 YYREEE (reference sequence). The CDR3 reads CASSSPGLGPTEQYF. CDR3 in DNA: TGTGCCAGCAGCTCGCCGGGACTAGGGCCAACCGAGCAGTACTTC.

This clonotype was counted at least ten times. The chain carries TRBV6-1 and TRBJ2-7, with D tentatively TRBD1 (5 bases). V was clipped by 6 bases and J by 6 bases, with 9 bases between them. Per germline, CDR1 MNHNS and CDR2 SASEGT. This CDR3 spans 11 amino acids. The CDR3 DNA follows: TGTGCCAGCAGATGGGGCGGCGAGCAGTACTTC. Translated, it gives CASRWGGEQYF.